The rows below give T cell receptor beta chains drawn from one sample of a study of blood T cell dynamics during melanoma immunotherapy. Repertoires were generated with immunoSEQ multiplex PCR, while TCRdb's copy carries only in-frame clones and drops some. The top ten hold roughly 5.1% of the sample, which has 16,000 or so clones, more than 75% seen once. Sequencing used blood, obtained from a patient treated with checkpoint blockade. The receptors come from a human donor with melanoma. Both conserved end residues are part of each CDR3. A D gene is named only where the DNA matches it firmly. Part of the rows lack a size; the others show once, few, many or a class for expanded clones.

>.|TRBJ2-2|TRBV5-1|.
CASSGGTEGGELFF
TGCGCCAGCAGCGGCGGGACAGAAGGGGGGGAGCTGTTTTTT
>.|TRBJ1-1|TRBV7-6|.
CASSSGTVNTEAFF
TGTGCCAGCAGCTCCGGGACGGTGAACACTGAAGCTTTCTTT
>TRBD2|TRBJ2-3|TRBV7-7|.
CASSQGLASTDTQYF
TGTGCCAGCAGCCAGGGACTAGCGAGCACAGATACGCAGTATTTT
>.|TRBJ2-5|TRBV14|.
CASSQVRGAGETQYF
TGTGCCAGCAGCCAAGTACGGGGGGCCGGAGAGACCCAGTACTTC
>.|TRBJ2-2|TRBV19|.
CASRPESSDTGELFF
TGTGCCAGTAGACCAGAATCGTCGGACACCGGGGAGCTGTTTTTT
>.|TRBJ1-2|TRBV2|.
CASSEAWTDRYYGYTF
TGTGCCAGCAGTGAGGCTTGGACAGACAGGTACTATGGCTACACCTTC
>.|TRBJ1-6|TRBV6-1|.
CASSETNSGSPLHF
TGTGCCAGCAGTGAAACAAATAGTGGATCACCCCTCCACTTT
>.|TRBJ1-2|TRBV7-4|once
CASSFFPLSGYTF
TGTGCCAGCAGCTTTTTCCCCTTGAGCGGCTACACCTTC
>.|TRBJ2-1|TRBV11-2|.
CASSTQGGTNEQFF
TGTGCCAGCAGCACCCAAGGGGGAACCAATGAGCAGTTCTTC
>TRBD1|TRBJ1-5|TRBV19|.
CASSIDRGGPQHF
TGTGCCAGTAGTATTGACAGGGGTGGGCCCCAGCATTTT
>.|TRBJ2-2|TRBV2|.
CASRPQGFRELFF
TGTGCCAGCAGACCGCAGGGGTTCCGGGAGCTGTTTTTT
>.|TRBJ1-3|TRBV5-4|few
CASSPDPRGNTIYF
TGTGCCAGCAGCCCGGATCCTAGGGGGAACACCATATATTTT
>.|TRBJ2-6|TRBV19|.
CASNRDTSGANVLTF
TGTGCCAGTAACCGGGACACCTCTGGGGCCAACGTCCTGACTTTC
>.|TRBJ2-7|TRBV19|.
CASKAGGGSYEQYF
TGTGCCAGTAAGGCAGGGGGAGGATCCTACGAGCAGTACTTC
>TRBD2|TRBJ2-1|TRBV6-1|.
CASRPGGAYNEQFF
TGTGCCAGCAGACCGGGGGGGGCCTACAATGAGCAGTTCTTC
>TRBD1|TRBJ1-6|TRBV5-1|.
CASRPLTGVDSPLHF
TGCGCCAGCAGGCCCTTGACAGGGGTTGATTCACCCCTCCACTTT
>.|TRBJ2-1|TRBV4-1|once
CASSLPRGTGNEDEQFF
TGCGCCAGCAGCCTACCGCGAGGAACAGGGAACGAGGATGAGCAGTTCTTC
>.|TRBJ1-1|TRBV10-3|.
CAISESPGYSRTEAFF
TGTGCCATCAGTGAGTCGCCGGGATACAGTCGTACTGAAGCTTTCTTT
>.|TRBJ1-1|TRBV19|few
CASSPDRLNTEAFF
TGTGCCAGTAGTCCGGACAGACTGAACACTGAAGCTTTCTTT
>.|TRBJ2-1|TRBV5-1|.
CASSLEVGVSSYNEQFF
TGCGCCAGCAGCTTGGAGGTCGGGGTGAGCTCCTACAATGAGCAGTTCTTC
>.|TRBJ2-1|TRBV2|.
CASSARALPVDEQFF
TGTGCCAGCAGCGCCAGGGCCCTCCCGGTGGATGAGCAGTTCTTC
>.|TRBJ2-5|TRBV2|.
CASLLQAQETQYF
TGTGCCAGCCTATTACAGGCTCAAGAGACCCAGTACTTC
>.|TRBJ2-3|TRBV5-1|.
CASSMGPSTDTQYF
TGCGCCAGCAGCATGGGACCTAGCACAGATACGCAGTATTTT
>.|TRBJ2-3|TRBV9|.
CASSVGNSGTDTQYF
TGTGCCAGCAGCGTAGGGAATAGCGGTACAGATACGCAGTATTTT
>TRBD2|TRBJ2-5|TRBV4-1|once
CASSQDILGLARETQYF
TGCGCCAGCAGCCAAGACATCTTAGGACTAGCTAGAGAGACCCAGTACTTC
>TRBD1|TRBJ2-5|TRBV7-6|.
CASSLARGQVTQYF
TGTGCCAGCAGCTTAGCGCGCGGACAGGTGACCCAGTACTTC
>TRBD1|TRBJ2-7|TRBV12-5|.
CASGTSGTEKYEQYF
TGTGCTAGTGGTACCTCCGGGACAGAGAAATACGAGCAGTACTTC
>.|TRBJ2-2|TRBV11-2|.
CASSLDTPGRGTGELFF
TGTGCCAGCAGCTTAGATACGCCGGGCAGGGGCACCGGGGAGCTGTTTTTT
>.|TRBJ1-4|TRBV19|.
CASSTLPTGFGEKLFF
TGTGCCAGTAGTACCTTACCCACAGGGTTTGGTGAAAAACTGTTTTTT
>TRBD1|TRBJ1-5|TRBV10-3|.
CAIKQGSNQPQHF
TGTGCCATAAAACAGGGGAGCAATCAGCCCCAGCATTTT
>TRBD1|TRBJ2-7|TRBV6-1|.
CASSVRDREAEQYF
TGTGCCAGCAGTGTCCGGGACAGGGAGGCCGAGCAGTACTTC
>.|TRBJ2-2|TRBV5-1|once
CASSAQGLNTGELFF
TGCGCCAGCAGCGCCCAGGGACTGAACACCGGGGAGCTGTTTTTT
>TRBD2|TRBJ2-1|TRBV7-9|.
CASSPRGGGYNEQFF
TGTGCCAGCAGCCCTAGGGGCGGGGGTTACAATGAGCAGTTCTTC
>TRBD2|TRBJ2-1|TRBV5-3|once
CARSLGESTSGNLYNEQFF
TGTGCCAGAAGCTTGGGGGAATCGACTAGCGGTAACCTCTACAATGAGCAGTTCTTC
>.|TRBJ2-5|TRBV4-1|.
CASSQVSRRETQYF
TGCGCCAGCAGCCAAGTGAGTCGTAGGGAGACCCAGTACTTC
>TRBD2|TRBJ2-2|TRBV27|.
CASWSGTHVNTGELFF
TGTGCCAGTTGGAGCGGGACGCACGTAAACACCGGGGAGCTGTTTTTT
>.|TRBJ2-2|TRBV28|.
CASSGLYHGELFF
TGTGCCAGCAGTGGTCTTTATCACGGGGAGCTGTTTTTT
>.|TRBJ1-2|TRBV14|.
CASSQVRFGGDVHF
TGTGCCAGCAGCCAAGTCCGATTCGGCGGGGACGTACACTTC
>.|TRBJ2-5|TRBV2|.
CASSEWWGQGNF
.
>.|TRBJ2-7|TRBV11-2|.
CASSTIWLGYEQYF
TGTGCCAGCAGCACGATATGGCTGGGCTACGAGCAGTACTTC
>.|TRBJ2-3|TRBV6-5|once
CASSSAQPGTQYF
TGTGCCAGCAGTTCCGCCCAACCGGGTACGCAGTATTTT
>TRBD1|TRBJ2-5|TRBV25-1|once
CASRAGQDTGTQYF
TGTGCCAGCAGGGCCGGACAGGACACGGGGACCCAGTACTTC
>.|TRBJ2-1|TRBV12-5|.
CASGKGWGNEQFF
TGTGCTAGTGGCAAAGGGTGGGGAAATGAGCAGTTCTTC
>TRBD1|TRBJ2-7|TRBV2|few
CASTRGIHEQYF
TGTGCCAGCACCAGGGGGATTCACGAGCAGTACTTC
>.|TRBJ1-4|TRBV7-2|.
CASSLLPSSNEKLFF
TGTGCCAGCAGTCTTCTGCCGTCTTCTAATGAAAAACTGTTTTTT
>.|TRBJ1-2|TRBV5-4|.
CASSNEGVVGYTF
TGTGCCAGCAGCAACGAAGGGGTCGTGGGCTACACCTTC
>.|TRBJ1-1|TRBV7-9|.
CASSLGYMSTGAFF
TGTGCCAGCAGCTTAGGATACATGTCGACAGGAGCTTTCTTT
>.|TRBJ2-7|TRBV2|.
CASRIQGGDLYEQYF
TGTGCCAGCAGGATTCAGGGGGGGGATCTTTACGAGCAGTACTTC
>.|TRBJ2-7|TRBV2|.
CASKIYRVPQEQYF
TGTGCCAGCAAGATTTACAGGGTCCCCCAGGAGCAGTACTTC
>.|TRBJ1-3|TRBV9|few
CASSPLTSSGNTIYF
TGTGCCAGCAGCCCTCTGACAAGCTCTGGAAACACCATATATTTT
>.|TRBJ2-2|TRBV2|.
CASSVMGTGELFF
TGTGCCAGCAGTGTAATGGGGACCGGGGAGCTGTTTTTT
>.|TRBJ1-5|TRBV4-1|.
CASSQDGGANQPQHF
TGCGCCAGCAGCCAAGACGGGGGCGCAAATCAGCCCCAGCATTTT